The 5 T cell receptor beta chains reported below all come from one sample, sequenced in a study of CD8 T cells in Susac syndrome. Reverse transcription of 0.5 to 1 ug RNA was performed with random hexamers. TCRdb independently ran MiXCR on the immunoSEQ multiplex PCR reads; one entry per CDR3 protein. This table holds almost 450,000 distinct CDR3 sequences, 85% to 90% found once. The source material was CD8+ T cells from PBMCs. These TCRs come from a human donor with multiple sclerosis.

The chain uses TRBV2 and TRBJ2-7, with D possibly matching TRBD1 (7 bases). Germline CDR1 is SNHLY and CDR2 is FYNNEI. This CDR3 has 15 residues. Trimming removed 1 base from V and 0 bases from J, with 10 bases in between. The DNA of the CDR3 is TGTGCCAGCAGTGAAGACCAGGGGGGCTCCTACGAGCAGTACTTC. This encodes CASSEDQGGSYEQYF.

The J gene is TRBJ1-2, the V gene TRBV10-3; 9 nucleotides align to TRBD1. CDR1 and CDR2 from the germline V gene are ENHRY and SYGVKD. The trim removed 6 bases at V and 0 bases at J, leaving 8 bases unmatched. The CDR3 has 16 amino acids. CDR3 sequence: CAISVTGTGTNYGYTF. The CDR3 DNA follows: TGTGCCATCAGCGTCACCGGGACAGGGACTAACTATGGCTACACCTTC.

CDR3 amino acids: CASRKRTSGRVPHDFNEQFF. The CDR3 DNA is TGTGCCAGCAGGAAAAGGACTAGCGGGAGAGTCCCACACGACTTCAATGAGCAGTTCTTC. This chain links TRBV5-6 with TRBJ2-1, with 13 bases fitting TRBD2. The germline V gene encodes CDR1 SGHDT and CDR2 YYEEEE. With V trimmed by 5 bases and J by 6 bases, 20 bases remained unmatched. The CDR3 is 20 amino acids.

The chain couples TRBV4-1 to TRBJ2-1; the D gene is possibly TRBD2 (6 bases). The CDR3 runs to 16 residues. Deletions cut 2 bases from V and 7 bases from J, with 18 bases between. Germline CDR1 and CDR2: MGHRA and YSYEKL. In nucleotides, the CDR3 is TGCGCCAGCAGCCAAATGGCGTGGGAGGCTTTAAATGAGCAGTTCTTC. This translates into CASSQMAWEALNEQFF.

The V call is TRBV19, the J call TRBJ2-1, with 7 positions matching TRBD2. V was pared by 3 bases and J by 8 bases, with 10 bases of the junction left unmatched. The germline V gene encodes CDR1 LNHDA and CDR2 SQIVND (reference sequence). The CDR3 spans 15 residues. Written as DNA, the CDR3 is TGTGCCAGTAGTATCGGGGGACTAAGGGAGGATGAGCAGTTCTTC. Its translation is CASSIGGLREDEQFF.